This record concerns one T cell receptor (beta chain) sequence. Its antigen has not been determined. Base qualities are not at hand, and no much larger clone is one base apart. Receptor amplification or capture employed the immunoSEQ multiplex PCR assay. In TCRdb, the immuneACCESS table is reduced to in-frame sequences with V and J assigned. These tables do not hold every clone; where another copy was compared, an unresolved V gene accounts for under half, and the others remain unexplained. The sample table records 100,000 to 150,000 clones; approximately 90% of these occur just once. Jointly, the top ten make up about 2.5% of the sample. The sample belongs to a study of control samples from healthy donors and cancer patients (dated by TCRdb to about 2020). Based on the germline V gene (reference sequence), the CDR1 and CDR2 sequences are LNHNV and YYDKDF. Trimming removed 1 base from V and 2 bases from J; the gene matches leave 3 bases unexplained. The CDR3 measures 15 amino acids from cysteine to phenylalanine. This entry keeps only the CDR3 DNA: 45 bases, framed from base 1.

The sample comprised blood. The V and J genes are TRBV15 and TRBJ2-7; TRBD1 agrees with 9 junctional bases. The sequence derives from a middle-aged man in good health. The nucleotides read TGTGCCACCAGCAGAGCCGGGACAGGGCCCTACGAGCAGTACTTC. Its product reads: CATSRAGTGPYEQYF.